The 32 T cell receptor beta chains below were found in one sample sequenced in a study of PD-L1 blockade in urothelial cancer. Specified time point: pretreatment peripheral blood. Assay: immunoSEQ multiplex PCR; the TCRdb copy retains only in-frame clones and omits some. Here the sample spans some 66,000 clones, around 87% being singletons. Here the sequenced sample was PBMCs, taken around atezolizumab (anti-PD-L1) treatment. Source of these receptors: a man in his sixties with urothelial cancer.

This chain uses TRBV19 with TRBJ2-3; possibly TRBD2 for D (6 bases). The CDR3 totals 15 residues. The V gene lost 9 bases and the J gene lost 0 bases, with 16 bases spanning the gap. Germline V lookup: CDR1 LNHDA, CDR2 SQIVND (reference sequence). CDR3 sequence reads: CASGLGGGSTDTQYF. CDR3 in DNA: TGTGCCAGCGGACTGGGGGGTGGGAGCACAGATACGCAGTATTTT.

The chain recombines TRBV5-1 with TRBJ1-4, with 8 bases matching TRBD1. The CDR3 is 14 amino acids. V lost 0 bases, J lost 7 bases, and 2 bases stayed unmatched. CDR1 and CDR2 from the germline V gene are SGHRS and YFSETQ. The CDR3 DNA reads TGCGCCAGCAGCTTGGGAGACAGGGGTGAAAAACTGTTTTTT. Protein sequence: CASSLGDRGEKLFF.

V and J are TRBV5-1 and TRBJ2-1; the D gene is possibly TRBD2 (5 bases). Germline assignment: CDR1 SGHRS and CDR2 YFSETQ. Trimming removed 0 bases from V and 0 bases from J, with 7 bases in between. The CDR3 consists of 15 residues. The CDR3 sequence is CASSLGGLSYNEQFF. The CDR3 DNA is TGCGCCAGCAGCTTGGGTGGACTCTCCTACAATGAGCAGTTCTTC. Full variable domain (rest looked up from reference TRBV5-1 and TRBJ2-1): KAGVTQTPRYLIKTRGQQVTLSCSPISGHRSVSWYQQTPGQGLQFLFEYFSETQRNKGNFPGRFSGRQFSNSRSEMNVSTLELGDSALYLCASSLGGLSYNEQFFGPGTRLTVL.

The CDR3 DNA is TGTGCCAGCAGTTATGGGAAACCGGGACAGGGTTTCACCATATATTTT. Residues: CASSYGKPGQGFTIYF. The chain combines TRBV6-5 with TRBJ1-3; TRBD1 aligns across 9 bases. The CDR3 has 16 residues. V gave up 3 bases and J gave up 9 bases; unmatched junction bases: 12. Germline-derived CDR1 and CDR2 are MNHEY and SVGAGI.

V and J are TRBV16 and TRBJ1-5; D is unresolved. Germline lookup yields CDR1 KGHSY and CDR2 FQNENV. CDR3 length equals 15 residues. The V gene lost 4 bases and the J gene lost 0 bases, with 10 bases spanning the gap. The CDR3 here is CASSPNFGSNQPQHF. The CDR3 DNA reads TGTGCCAGCAGCCCGAATTTCGGTAGCAATCAGCCCCAGCATTTT.

This chain links TRBV4-1 with TRBJ2-7; 9 nucleotides agree with TRBD2. Germline CDR1 MGHRA, CDR2 YSYEKL. This CDR3 spans 15 amino acids. Trimming at V came to 4 bases and at J to 4 bases, leaving 8 bases not matched to a gene. CDR3 bases: TGCGCCAGCAGCCTCCTCCGAGCGGGGGGATACGAGCAGTACTTC. This codes for CASSLLRAGGYEQYF.

The chain links TRBV6-6 to TRBJ1-2; 10 bases line up with TRBD1. V dropped 6 bases and J dropped 6; count of bases not matched to a gene: 7. The CDR3 contains 14 residues. CDR1 is MNHNY, CDR2 SVGAGI, per germline (reference sequence). CDR3: CASSSPTGGNGYTF. The CDR3 nucleotides read TGTGCCAGCAGCTCACCGACAGGGGGCAATGGCTACACCTTC.

The chain carries TRBV19 and TRBJ1-5; 10 nucleotides agree with TRBD1. This CDR3 is built from 16 residues. Germline V gene data show CDR1 as LNHDA and CDR2 as SQIVND (reference sequence). Germline trimming cut 3 bases from V and 7 bases from J; bases unmatched to any gene: 9. The CDR3 here is CASSIRQGARVQPQHF. DNA of the CDR3: TGTGCCAGTAGTATTCGACAGGGGGCGAGGGTGCAGCCCCAGCATTTT.

This clone has only one observation. V gene TRBV6-5 combines with J gene TRBJ1-6; 12 bases line up with TRBD1. Germline CDR1 reads MNHEY; CDR2 reads SVGAGI. The CDR3 runs 14 residues. V trimming: 6 bases; J trimming: 9 bases; junction bases outside the gene matches: 3. CDR3 loop: CASSRDRGRSPLHF. CDR3 in DNA: TGTGCCAGCAGCAGGGACAGGGGGCGTTCACCCCTCCACTTT.

The chain uses TRBV5-1 and TRBJ1-6, with D perhaps matching TRBD1 (5 bases). Per germline, CDR1 SGHRS and CDR2 YFSETQ. V gave up 1 base and J gave up 5 bases, with 7 bases separating them. The CDR3 is 14 residues long. The CDR3 region has the DNA TGCGCCAGCAGCTTGTTAGGGGATAATTCACCCCTCCACTTT. It is translated as CASSLLGDNSPLHF.

The chain is built from TRBV6-5 and TRBJ2-5; unclear D gene. Germline CDR1 MNHEY, CDR2 SVGAGI. The length of the CDR3 is 15 residues. Deletions cut 0 bases from V and 4 bases from J, with 12 bases between. The CDR3 spells CASSYSIYGLETQYF. CDR3 nucleotides: TGTGCCAGCAGTTACTCGATTTACGGGTTAGAGACCCAGTACTTC.

The chain carries TRBV11-3 and TRBJ2-1, with 7 bases fitting TRBD1. The V segment lost 2 bases and the J segment 8 bases; nucleotides outside the gene matches: 9. CDR1 SGHNT and CDR2 YENEEA come from the germline V gene. There are 15 residues in the CDR3. The CDR3: CASSLRTGQYDEQFF. As DNA, the CDR3 is TGTGCCAGCAGCTTACGCACGGGACAGTACGATGAGCAGTTCTTC.

This clone is a singleton in its sample. The genes are TRBV10-2 and TRBJ1-1, with 7 positions matching TRBD1. In germline, CDR1 is WSHSY, CDR2 SAAADI. With V trimmed by 7 bases and J by 5 bases, 4 bases remained unmatched. This CDR3 is built from 12 residues. The CDR3 reads CASMQGGTEAFF. DNA of the CDR3: TGCGCCAGCATGCAGGGGGGAACTGAAGCTTTCTTT.

The gene calls are TRBV4-2 and TRBJ2-3; D is undetermined. Deletions cut 0 bases from V and 5 bases from J, with 3 bases between. Per germline, CDR1 LGHNA and CDR2 YNFKEQ. The CDR3 runs 12 residues. CDR3 protein: CASSQDRDTQYF. CDR3 bases: TGTGCCAGCAGCCAAGACCGAGATACGCAGTATTTT.

The chain uses TRBV28 and TRBJ1-4; 8 nucleotides agree with TRBD1. Germline lookup yields CDR1 MDHEN and CDR2 SYDVKM. With 1 base clipped from V and 8 bases from J, the junction kept 3 bases outside the gene matches. The CDR3 is 14 residues long. Here the CDR3 reads CASSLYTGGEKLFF. The CDR3 DNA is TGTGCCAGCAGTTTATATACAGGGGGGGAAAAACTGTTTTTT.

The gene calls are TRBV30 and TRBJ1-2, with D unresolved. Germline V gives CDR1 GTSNPN, CDR2 SVGIG (reference sequence). This CDR3 spans 15 amino acids. Trimming took off 0 bases at V and 4 bases at J, with 15 bases between the two ends. The CDR3 coding sequence is TGTGCCTGGAGTGTACTCGCCCGTCGAGGCTATGGCTACACCTTC. This gives the protein CAWSVLARRGYGYTF.

The J gene is TRBJ1-5, the V gene TRBV7-8, with D perhaps TRBD1 (5 bases). V was pared by 3 bases and J by 0 bases, with 9 bases between. Per the germline V gene, CDR1 is SGHVS and CDR2 is FQNEAQ. The CDR3 covers 15 residues. The CDR3 DNA reads as TGTGCCAGCAGCTTTCGTAGGGGTAGCAATCAGCCCCAGCATTTT. It specifies CASSFRRGSNQPQHF.

This clone appeared a single time. The chain employs TRBV5-6 and TRBJ2-5, with TRBD1 as a possible D gene (6 bases). This CDR3 region has 14 residues. Germline V lookup: CDR1 SGHDT, CDR2 YYEEEE. Trimming stripped 2 bases from V and 5 bases from J, with 13 bases between. CDR3 DNA: TGTGCCAGCAGCTTTCTGGGGGCCTGGGAGACCCAGTACTTC. The encoded protein is CASSFLGAWETQYF.

The chain recombines TRBV7-8 with TRBJ2-1, with D perhaps matching TRBD1 (6 bases). CDR1 and CDR2 from the germline V gene are SGHVS and FQNEAQ. This CDR3 spans 14 amino acids. Trimming took off 2 bases at V and 6 bases at J, with 11 bases between the two ends. Written as DNA, the CDR3 is TGTGCCAGCAGCTTAACAACAGGGTCCAATGAGCAGTTCTTC. Protein product: CASSLTTGSNEQFF.

CDR3 bases: TGTGCCAGCAGCTTAGGGCAGCAAGAGACCCAGTACTTC. Its translation: CASSLGQQETQYF. J is TRBJ2-5 and V is TRBV7-2; D unresolved. There are 13 residues in the CDR3. The germline gives CDR1 SGHTA, CDR2 FQGNSA. Between the trimmed V and J ends, which lost 1 base and 2 bases, there was a span of 5 bases.

This clone has a single count. The chain employs TRBV7-2 and TRBJ2-3; D possibly corresponds to TRBD1 (6 bases). This CDR3 contains 15 residues. V dropped 6 bases and J dropped 3 bases, with 16 bases sitting between them. Germline V gives CDR1 SGHTA, CDR2 FQGNSA. In nucleotides, the CDR3 is TGTGCCAGCAGTCGCATCAGGGGACAAACAGATACGCAGTATTTT. Protein product: CASSRIRGQTDTQYF.

The rearrangement links TRBV7-8 to TRBJ2-7; D call uncertain. This CDR3 comprises 14 residues. The ends were cut back, 2 bases at V and 0 bases at J, with 8 bases in the middle. CDR1 is SGHVS, CDR2 FQNEAQ, per germline. The CDR3 protein is CASSLIDISYEQYF. In DNA form, the CDR3 reads TGTGCCAGCAGCTTAATAGACATCTCCTACGAGCAGTACTTC.

The V gene is TRBV27, the J gene TRBJ1-2; tentative D call: TRBD1 (6 bases). The CDR3 runs 13 residues. CDR1 is MNHEY, CDR2 SMNVEV, per germline (reference sequence). Trimming took off 5 bases at V and 5 bases at J, with 12 bases between the two ends. CDR3 DNA sequence: TGTGCCAGCAGTCTCGAGAGGGGGTATGGCTACACCTTC. Translating it yields CASSLERGYGYTF.

The chain recombines TRBV30 with TRBJ1-1; TRBD1 is a possible D gene (5 bases). Germline V gene sequence: CDR1 GTSNPN, CDR2 SVGIG (reference sequence). The CDR3 consists of 15 residues. Trimming stripped 5 bases from V and 3 bases from J, with 19 bases between. CDR3 DNA sequence: TGTGCCTGGCTCGGAGGGGAGGTGATGTACACTGAAGCTTTCTTT. Translating it yields CAWLGGEVMYTEAFF.

The rearrangement links TRBV4-3 to TRBJ1-2, with D maybe TRBD1 (6 bases). Germline CDR1 and CDR2: LGHNA and YSLEER. Trimming stripped 2 bases from V and 0 bases from J, with 7 bases between. The CDR3 runs 14 residues. The CDR3 spells CASSQRQANYGYTF. The CDR3 DNA is TGCGCCAGCAGCCAACGACAGGCTAACTATGGCTACACCTTC.

V is TRBV2 and J is TRBJ2-6; possible D gene TRBD1, 6 bases. The CDR3 sequence is 13 residues long. CDR1 and CDR2 from the germline V gene are SNHLY and FYNNEI. With 5 bases removed from V and 7 bases from J, the gap between germline ends came to 9 bases. In nucleotides, the CDR3 is TGTGCCAGCAGTTACAGGGTCGCCAACGTCCTGACTTTC. As protein: CASSYRVANVLTF.

On this clone: The germline gene is not matched at one end of the junction; a read error may be the cause. The chain recombines TRBV7-7 with TRBJ2-2; tentatively, D is TRBD2 (6 bases). The V gene's germline CDR1 is SSHAT and CDR2 FNYEAQ (reference sequence). This CDR3 is 16 amino acids long. In nucleotides, the CDR3 is TGTGCTAGCAGCTTAGAGGCGGGGCTATTTGGCGGGGAGCTGTTTTTT. It is translated as CASSLEAGLFGGELFF.

The genes are TRBV5-5 and TRBJ2-6; 10 positions match TRBD1. The CDR3 contains 18 residues. CDR1 is SGHKS, CDR2 YYEKEE, per germline (reference sequence). Germline trimming cut 4 bases from V and 0 bases from J; bases unmatched to any gene: 7. The CDR3 here is CASSSGGQGISGANVLTF. CDR3 bases: TGTGCCAGCAGCAGCGGGGGACAGGGGATCTCTGGGGCCAACGTCCTGACTTTC.

The V call is TRBV19, the J call TRBJ2-7, with D possibly TRBD1 on 6 matching bases. V was trimmed by 0 bases and J by 2 bases, leaving 11 bases between them. The CDR3 spans 15 residues. The V gene's germline CDR1 is LNHDA and CDR2 SQIVND (reference sequence). The CDR3 bases are TGTGCCAGTAGTATAGAATTCGGACAGACCTACGAGCAGTACTTC. Amino acid sequence: CASSIEFGQTYEQYF. The entire variable domain, with the rest obtained from reference TRBV19 and TRBJ2-7, is as follows: DGGITQSPKYLFRKEGQNVTLSCEQNLNHDAMYWYRQDPGQGLRLIYYSQIVNDFQKGDIAEGYSVSREKKESFPLTVTSAQKNPTAFYLCASSIEFGQTYEQYFGPGTRLTVT.

The chain is built from TRBV18 and TRBJ2-7, with D tentatively TRBD2 (6 bases). Trimming cost V 6 bases and J 6 bases, with 18 bases left between them. CDR3 length: 14 residues. Germline V CDR1 and CDR2: KGHSH, LQKENI. CDR3 nucleotides: TGTGCCAGCTCGAACTCACCCGGAGGGGCCGAGCAGTACTTC. Translation gives CASSNSPGGAEQYF.

The V call is TRBV5-1, the J call TRBJ2-5; 9 nucleotides line up with TRBD1. V gave up 1 base and J gave up 2 bases; unmatched junction bases: 6. The CDR3 has 16 amino acids. Germline V lookup: CDR1 SGHRS, CDR2 YFSETQ. The CDR3 DNA is TGCGCCAGCAGCTTGAATTACGGACAGGGGCAAGAGACCCAGTACTTC. This gives the protein CASSLNYGQGQETQYF.

In nucleotides, the CDR3 is TGTGCCAGCAGCGTCCGGGGACAGGGGGGCGGCTACACCTTC. This codes for CASSVRGQGGGYTF. This chain joins TRBV9 and TRBJ1-2; 11 nucleotides agree with TRBD1. The length of the CDR3 is 14 residues. CDR1 SGDLS and CDR2 YYNGEE come from the germline V gene. With 2 bases clipped from V and 8 bases from J, the junction kept 5 bases outside the gene matches.